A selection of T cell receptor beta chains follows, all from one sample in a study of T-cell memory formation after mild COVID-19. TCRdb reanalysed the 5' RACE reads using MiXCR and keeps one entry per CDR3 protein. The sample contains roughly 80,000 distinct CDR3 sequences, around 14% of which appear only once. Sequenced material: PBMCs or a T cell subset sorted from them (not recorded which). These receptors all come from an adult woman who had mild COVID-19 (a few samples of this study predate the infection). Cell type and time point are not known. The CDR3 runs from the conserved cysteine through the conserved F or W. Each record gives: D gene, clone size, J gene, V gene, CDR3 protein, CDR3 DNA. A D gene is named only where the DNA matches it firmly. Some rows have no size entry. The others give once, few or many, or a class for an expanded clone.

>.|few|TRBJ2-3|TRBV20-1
CSARVPDLSTDTQYF
TGCAGTGCTAGAGTACCAGATCTAAGCACAGATACGCAGTATTTT
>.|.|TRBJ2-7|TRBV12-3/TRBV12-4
CASSFGYGVLEKYF
TGTGCCAGCAGTTTCGGGTATGGAGTTCTCGAGAAGTACTTC
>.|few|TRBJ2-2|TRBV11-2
CASSPWVGGSYTGELFF
TGTGCCAGCAGCCCATGGGTAGGGGGATCTTACACCGGGGAGCTGTTTTTT
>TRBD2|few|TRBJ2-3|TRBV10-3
CAISSSGGATVTDTQYF
TGTGCCATCAGTTCTAGCGGGGGGGCCACCGTCACAGATACGCAGTATTTT
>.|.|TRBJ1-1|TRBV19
CASSMLSGTEAFF
TGTGCCAGTAGTATGTTGTCGGGCACTGAAGCTTTCTTT
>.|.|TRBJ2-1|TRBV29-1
CSVEDLKTVYNEQFF
TGCAGCGTTGAAGACCTCAAGACAGTCTACAATGAGCAGTTCTTC
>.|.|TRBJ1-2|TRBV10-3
CAISTDYGYTF
TGTGCCATCAGTACAGACTATGGCTACACCTTC
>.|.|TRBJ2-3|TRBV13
CASSSKATSTDTQYF
TGTGCCAGCAGTTCTAAGGCGACAAGCACAGATACGCAGTATTTT
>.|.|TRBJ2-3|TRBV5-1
CANSVWGGTDTQYF
TGCGCCAACAGTGTCTGGGGGGGCACAGATACGCAGTATTTT
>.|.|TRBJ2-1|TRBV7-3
CASSLTYGDSYNEQFF
TGTGCCAGCAGCTTAACTTACGGAGATTCCTACAATGAGCAGTTCTTC
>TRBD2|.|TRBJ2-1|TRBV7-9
CASSSPLAGGPNNEQFF
TGTGCCAGCAGCTCCCCCCTAGCGGGAGGGCCAAACAATGAGCAGTTCTTC
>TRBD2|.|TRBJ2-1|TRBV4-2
CASSQDGAGSPGNEQFF
TGTGCCAGCAGCCAAGATGGAGCGGGGTCCCCCGGCAATGAGCAGTTCTTC
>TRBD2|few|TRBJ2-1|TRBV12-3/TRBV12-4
CASSSWTSGGARYNEQFF
TGTGCCAGCAGTTCCTGGACTAGCGGGGGGGCGAGGTACAATGAGCAGTTCTTC
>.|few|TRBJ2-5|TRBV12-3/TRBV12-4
CASTDDRNQETQYF
TGTGCCAGCACCGACGACAGGAACCAAGAGACCCAGTACTTC
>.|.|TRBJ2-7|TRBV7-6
CASSLRAPGTLNYEQYF
TGTGCCAGCAGCTTGCGGGCCCCCGGGACACTAAACTACGAGCAGTACTTC
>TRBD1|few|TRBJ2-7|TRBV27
CASSGQGYEQYF
TGTGCCAGCAGCGGACAGGGCTACGAGCAGTACTTC
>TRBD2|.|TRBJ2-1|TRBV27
CASSLGTSGGIDEQFF
TGTGCCAGCAGTTTAGGGACTAGCGGGGGTATCGATGAGCAGTTCTTC
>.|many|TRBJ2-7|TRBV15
CATSIGRVYEQYF
TGTGCCACCAGCATCGGAAGGGTTTACGAGCAGTACTTC
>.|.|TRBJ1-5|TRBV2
CASSDLRTDYSNQPQHF
TGTGCCAGCAGTGATCTCCGGACGGATTATAGCAATCAGCCCCAGCATTTT
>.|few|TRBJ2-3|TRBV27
CASSTPLRAANTQYF
TGTGCCAGCAGTACACCTCTTCGGGCAGCTAATACGCAGTATTTT
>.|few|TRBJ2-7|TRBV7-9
CASSLGVDVYEQYF
TGTGCCAGCAGCTTAGGGGTCGACGTCTACGAGCAGTACTTC
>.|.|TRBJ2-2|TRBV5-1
CASSSAPGTTTGELFF
TGCGCCAGCAGCTCGGCCCCCGGGACAACCACCGGGGAGCTGTTTTTT
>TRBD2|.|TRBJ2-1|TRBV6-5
CASSYSSGTYNEQFF
TGTGCCAGCAGTTACTCGAGCGGGACCTACAATGAGCAGTTCTTC
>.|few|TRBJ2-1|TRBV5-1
CASSFLGNEQFF
TGCGCCAGCAGCTTCCTCGGCAATGAGCAGTTCTTC
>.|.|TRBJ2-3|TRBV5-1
CASSATTTGSVSTDTQYF
TGCGCCAGCAGCGCGACAACTACAGGGTCCGTTAGCACAGATACGCAGTATTTT
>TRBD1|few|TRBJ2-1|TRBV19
CASTDRGQGTYNEQFF
TGTGCCAGTACCGACCGAGGACAGGGGACCTACAATGAGCAGTTCTTC
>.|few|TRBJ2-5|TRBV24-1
CATSDSSPIVGQETQYF
TGTGCCACCAGTGATTCTTCCCCCATCGTTGGCCAAGAGACCCAGTACTTC
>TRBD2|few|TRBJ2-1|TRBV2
CAGRTSGADNEQFF
TGTGCCGGCAGAACTAGCGGGGCTGACAATGAGCAGTTCTTC
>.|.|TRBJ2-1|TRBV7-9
CASSLAPGTSDHEQFF
TGTGCCAGCAGCTTAGCGCCGGGCACGAGCGACCATGAGCAGTTCTTC
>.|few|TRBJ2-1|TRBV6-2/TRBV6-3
CASSQEGEQFF
TGTGCCAGCAGTCAAGAGGGTGAGCAGTTCTTC
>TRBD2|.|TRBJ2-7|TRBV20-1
CSASQAGVYYEQYF
TGCAGTGCTAGTCAAGCGGGGGTATACTACGAGCAGTACTTC
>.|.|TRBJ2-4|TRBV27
CASSLAENTRVYF
TGTGCCAGCAGTTTAGCTGAGAACACCCGGGTTTACTTC
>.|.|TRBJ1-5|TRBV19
CASGTGRSQPQHF
TGTGCCAGTGGCACAGGCCGAAGTCAGCCCCAGCATTTT
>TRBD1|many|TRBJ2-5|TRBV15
CATSRTTGGLETQYF
TGTGCCACCAGCAGAACTACAGGGGGCTTAGAGACCCAGTACTTC
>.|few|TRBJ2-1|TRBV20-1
CSATDTSYNEQFF
TGCAGTGCAACTGACACGTCCTACAATGAGCAGTTCTTC
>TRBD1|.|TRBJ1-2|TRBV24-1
CATSGITGGRNYGYTF
TGTGCCACCAGTGGAATTACAGGGGGCCGAAACTATGGCTACACCTTC
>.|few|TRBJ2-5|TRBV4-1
CASSQRGYGGYQETQYF
TGCGCCAGCAGCCAGCGAGGATATGGGGGGTACCAAGAGACCCAGTACTTC